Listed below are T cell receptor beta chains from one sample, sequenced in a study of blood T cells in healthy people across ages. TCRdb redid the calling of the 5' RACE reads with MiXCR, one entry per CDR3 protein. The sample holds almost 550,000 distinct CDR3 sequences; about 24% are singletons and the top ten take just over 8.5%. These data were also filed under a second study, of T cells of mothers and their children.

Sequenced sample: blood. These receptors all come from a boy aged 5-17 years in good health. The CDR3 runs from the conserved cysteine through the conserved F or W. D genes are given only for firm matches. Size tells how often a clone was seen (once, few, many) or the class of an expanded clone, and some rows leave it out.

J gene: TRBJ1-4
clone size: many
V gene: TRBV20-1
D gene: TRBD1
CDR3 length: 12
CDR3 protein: CSAWTGVGKLFF
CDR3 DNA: TGCAGTGCCTGGACAGGGGTGGGAAAACTGTTTTTT

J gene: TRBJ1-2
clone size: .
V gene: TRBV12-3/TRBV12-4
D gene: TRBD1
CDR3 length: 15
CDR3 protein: CASRLGQGPNYGYTF
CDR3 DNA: TGTGCCAGCAGATTAGGACAGGGCCCTAACTATGGCTACACCTTC

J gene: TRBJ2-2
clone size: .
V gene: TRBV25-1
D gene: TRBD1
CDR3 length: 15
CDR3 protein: CASSETGSGTGELFF
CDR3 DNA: TGTGCCAGCAGTGAGACAGGGAGTGGCACCGGGGAGCTGTTTTTT

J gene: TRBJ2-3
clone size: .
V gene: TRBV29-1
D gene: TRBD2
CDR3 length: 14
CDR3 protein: CSAGTSGNTDTQYF
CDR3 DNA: TGCAGCGCGGGGACTAGCGGTAACACAGATACGCAGTATTTT

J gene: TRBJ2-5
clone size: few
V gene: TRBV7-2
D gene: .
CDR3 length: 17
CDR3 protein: CASSLAHYLRVQETQYF
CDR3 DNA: TGTGCCAGCAGCTTAGCGCACTACCTGCGGGTCCAAGAGACCCAGTACTTC

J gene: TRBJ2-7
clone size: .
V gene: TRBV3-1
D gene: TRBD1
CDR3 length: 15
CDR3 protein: CASGHLGGKFDEQYF
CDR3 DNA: TGTGCCAGCGGCCATTTAGGGGGCAAATTCGACGAGCAGTACTTC

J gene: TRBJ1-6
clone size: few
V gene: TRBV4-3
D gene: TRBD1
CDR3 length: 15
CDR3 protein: CASRELRTGNSPLHF
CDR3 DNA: TGCGCCAGCAGGGAGCTCCGGACAGGGAATTCACCCCTCCACTTT

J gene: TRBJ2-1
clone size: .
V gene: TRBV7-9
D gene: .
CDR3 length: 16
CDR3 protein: CASSLLLSGSYNEQFF
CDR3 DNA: TGTGCCAGCAGCTTATTATTATCTGGCTCCTACAATGAGCAGTTCTTC

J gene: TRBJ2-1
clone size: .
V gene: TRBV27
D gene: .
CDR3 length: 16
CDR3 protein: CASSLWTGLSYNEQFF
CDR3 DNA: TGTGCCAGCAGTTTATGGACCGGGCTATCCTACAATGAGCAGTTCTTC

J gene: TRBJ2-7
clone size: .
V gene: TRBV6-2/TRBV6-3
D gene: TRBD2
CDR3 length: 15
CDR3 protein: CASSTGTSGPVEQYF
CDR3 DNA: TGTGCCAGCAGCACCGGGACTAGCGGGCCTGTGGAGCAGTACTTC

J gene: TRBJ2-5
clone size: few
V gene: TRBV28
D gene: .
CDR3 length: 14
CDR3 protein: CASSLLQPQETQYF
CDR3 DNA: TGTGCCAGCAGTTTATTACAGCCTCAAGAGACCCAGTACTTC

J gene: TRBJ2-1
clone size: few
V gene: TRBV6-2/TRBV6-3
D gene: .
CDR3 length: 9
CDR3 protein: CASTNEQFF
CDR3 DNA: TGTGCCAGCACGAATGAGCAGTTCTTC

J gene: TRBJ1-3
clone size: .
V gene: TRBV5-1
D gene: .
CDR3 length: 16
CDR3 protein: CASRESILVSGNTIYF
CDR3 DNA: TGCGCCAGCAGGGAGAGTATCCTGGTCTCTGGAAACACCATATATTTT

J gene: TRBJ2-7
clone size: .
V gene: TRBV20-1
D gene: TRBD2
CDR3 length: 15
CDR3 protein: CSATGTSGRPYEQYF
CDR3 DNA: TGCAGTGCTACCGGGACTAGCGGGAGACCCTACGAGCAGTACTTC

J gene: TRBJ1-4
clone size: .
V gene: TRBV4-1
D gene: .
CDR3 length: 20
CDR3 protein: CASSQVPAGELLATNEKLFF
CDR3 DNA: TGCGCCAGCAGCCAAGTTCCGGCAGGGGAACTCCTTGCAACTAATGAAAAACTGTTTTTT

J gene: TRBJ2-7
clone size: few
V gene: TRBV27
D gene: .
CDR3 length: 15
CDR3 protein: CASSLRGNGVYEQYF
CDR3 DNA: TGTGCCAGCAGTTTAAGGGGAAATGGTGTCTACGAGCAGTACTTC

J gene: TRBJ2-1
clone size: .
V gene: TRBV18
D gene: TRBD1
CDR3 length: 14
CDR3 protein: CASSPDRGLNEQFF
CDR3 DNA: TGTGCCAGCTCACCAGACAGGGGGCTCAATGAGCAGTTCTTC

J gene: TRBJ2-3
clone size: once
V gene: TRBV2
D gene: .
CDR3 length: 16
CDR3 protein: CASSPDWTKHTDTQYF
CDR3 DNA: TGTGCCAGCAGCCCCGACTGGACAAAACACACAGATACGCAGTATTTT

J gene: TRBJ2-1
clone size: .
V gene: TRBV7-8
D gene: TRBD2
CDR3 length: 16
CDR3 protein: CASSLVGSGSYNEQFF
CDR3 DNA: TGTGCCAGCAGCTTAGTGGGTAGCGGGAGCTACAATGAACAGTTCTTC

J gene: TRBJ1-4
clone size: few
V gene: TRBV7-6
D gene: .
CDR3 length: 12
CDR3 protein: CASSASGSQLFF
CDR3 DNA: TGTGCCAGCAGCGCCTCAGGGAGTCAACTGTTTTTT

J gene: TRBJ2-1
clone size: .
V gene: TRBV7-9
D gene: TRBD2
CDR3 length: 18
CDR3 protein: CASSFPSAGGSDLNEQFF
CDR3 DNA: TGTGCCAGCAGCTTTCCCTCAGCTGGCGGGAGCGATTTAAATGAGCAGTTCTTC

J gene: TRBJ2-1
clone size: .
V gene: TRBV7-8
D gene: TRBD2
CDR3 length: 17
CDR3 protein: CASSLDLAGPVYNEQFF
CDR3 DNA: TGTGCCAGCAGCTTAGATTTAGCGGGGCCAGTTTACAATGAGCAGTTCTTC

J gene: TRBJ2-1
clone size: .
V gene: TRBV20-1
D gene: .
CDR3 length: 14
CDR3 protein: CSDHGTLDYNEQFF
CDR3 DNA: TGCAGTGACCATGGGACTTTAGACTACAATGAGCAGTTCTTC

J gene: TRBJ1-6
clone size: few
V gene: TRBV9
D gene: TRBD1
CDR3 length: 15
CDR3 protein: CASSAQGANNSPLHF
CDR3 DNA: TGTGCCAGCAGCGCCCAGGGGGCCAATAATTCACCCCTCCACTTT

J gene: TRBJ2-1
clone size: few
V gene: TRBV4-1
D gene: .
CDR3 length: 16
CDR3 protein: CASSHPDSGVGNEQFF
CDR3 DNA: TGCGCCAGCAGCCACCCCGACTCAGGGGTCGGCAATGAGCAGTTCTTC

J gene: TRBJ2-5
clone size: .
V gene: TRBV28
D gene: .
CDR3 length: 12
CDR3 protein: CASTSSMETQYF
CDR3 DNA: TGTGCCAGCACTAGTTCGATGGAGACCCAGTACTTC

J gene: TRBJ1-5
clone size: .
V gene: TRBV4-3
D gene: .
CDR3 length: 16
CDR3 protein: CASSQDVFLTAQPQHF
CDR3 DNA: TGCGCCAGCAGCCAAGATGTCTTTCTGACAGCACAGCCCCAGCATTTT

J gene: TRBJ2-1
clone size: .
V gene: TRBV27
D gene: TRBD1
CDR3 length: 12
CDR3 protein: CASTPAQGEQFF
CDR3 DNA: TGTGCCAGCACCCCTGCACAGGGGGAGCAGTTCTTC

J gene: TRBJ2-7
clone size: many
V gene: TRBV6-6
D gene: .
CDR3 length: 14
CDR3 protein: CATLNTKAFYEQYF
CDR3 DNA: TGTGCCACCCTTAATACTAAAGCGTTCTACGAGCAGTACTTC

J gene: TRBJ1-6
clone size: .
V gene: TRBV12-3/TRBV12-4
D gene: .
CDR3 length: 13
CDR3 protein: CATRWQYNSPLHF
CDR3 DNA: TGTGCCACCCGGTGGCAGTATAATTCACCCCTCCACTTT

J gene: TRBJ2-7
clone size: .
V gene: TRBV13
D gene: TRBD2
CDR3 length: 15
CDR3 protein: CASSARLAGGYEQYF
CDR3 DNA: TGTGCCAGCAGCGCCAGACTAGCGGGAGGCTACGAGCAGTACTTC

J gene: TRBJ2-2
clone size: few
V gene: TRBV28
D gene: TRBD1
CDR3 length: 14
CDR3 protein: CASSATGGPGGLFF
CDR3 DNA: TGTGCCAGCAGTGCCACAGGGGGCCCCGGGGGGCTGTTTTTT

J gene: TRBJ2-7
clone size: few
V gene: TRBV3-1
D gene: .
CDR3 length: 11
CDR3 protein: CAGSWGDEQYF
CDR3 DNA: TGTGCCGGCAGTTGGGGGGACGAGCAGTACTTC

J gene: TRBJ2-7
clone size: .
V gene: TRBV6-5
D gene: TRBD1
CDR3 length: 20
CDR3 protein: CASSYIVPRDSRSRGYEQYF
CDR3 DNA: TGTGCCAGCAGTTACATCGTACCACGGGACAGTCGCTCTCGGGGCTACGAGCAGTACTTC

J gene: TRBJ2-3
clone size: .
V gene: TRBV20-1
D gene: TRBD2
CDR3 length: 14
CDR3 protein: CSAATSGATDTQYF
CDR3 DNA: TGCAGTGCTGCTACTAGCGGGGCCACAGATACGCAGTATTTT

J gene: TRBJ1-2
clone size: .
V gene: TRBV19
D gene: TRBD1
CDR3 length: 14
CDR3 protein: CASRPGQGHYGYTF
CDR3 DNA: TGTGCCAGTAGACCGGGACAGGGCCACTATGGCTACACCTTC

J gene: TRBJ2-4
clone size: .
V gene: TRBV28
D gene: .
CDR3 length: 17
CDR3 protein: CASSLGWRAAAKNIQYF
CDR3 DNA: TGTGCCAGCAGTTTAGGGTGGCGGGCGGCGGCCAAAAACATTCAGTACTTC

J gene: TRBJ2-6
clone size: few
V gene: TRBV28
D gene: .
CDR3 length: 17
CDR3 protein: CASSLTSSRSGANVLTF
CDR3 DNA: TGTGCCAGCAGTTTGACGAGCTCACGCTCTGGGGCCAACGTCCTGACTTTC

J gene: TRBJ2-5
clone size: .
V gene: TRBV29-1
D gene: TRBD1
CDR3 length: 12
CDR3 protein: CSVAPGGETQYF
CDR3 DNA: TGCAGCGTCGCTCCAGGGGGAGAGACCCAGTACTTC

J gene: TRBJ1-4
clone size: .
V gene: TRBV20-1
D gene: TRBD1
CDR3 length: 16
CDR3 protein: CSARKGAWETNEKLFF
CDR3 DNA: TGCAGTGCTAGGAAGGGGGCATGGGAAACTAATGAAAAACTGTTTTTT

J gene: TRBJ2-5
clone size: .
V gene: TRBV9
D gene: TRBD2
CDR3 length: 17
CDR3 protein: CASSVEDSGSYQGTQYF
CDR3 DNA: TGTGCCAGCAGCGTAGAGGATAGCGGGAGTTACCAAGGGACCCAGTACTTC

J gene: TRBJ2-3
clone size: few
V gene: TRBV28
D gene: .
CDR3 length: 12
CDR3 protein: CASRNPPDTQYF
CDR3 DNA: TGTGCCAGCAGGAACCCCCCAGATACGCAGTATTTT

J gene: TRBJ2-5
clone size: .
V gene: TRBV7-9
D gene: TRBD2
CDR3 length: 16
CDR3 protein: CASSWSSGGKQETQYF
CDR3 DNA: TGTGCCAGCAGTTGGTCTAGCGGGGGTAAACAAGAGACCCAGTACTTC

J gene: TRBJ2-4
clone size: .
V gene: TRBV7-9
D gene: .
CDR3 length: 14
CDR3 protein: CASSLQGGRNIQYF
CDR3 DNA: TGTGCCAGCAGCTTACAGGGGGGCCGGAACATTCAGTACTTC

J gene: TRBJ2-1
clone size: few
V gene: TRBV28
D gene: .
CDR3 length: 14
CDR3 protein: CASSRRDGYNEQFF
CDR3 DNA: TGTGCCAGCAGTAGGCGGGACGGATACAATGAGCAGTTCTTC

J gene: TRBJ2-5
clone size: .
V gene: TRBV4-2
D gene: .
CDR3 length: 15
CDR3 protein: CASSQGGQAGETQYF
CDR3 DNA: TGTGCCAGCAGCCAAGGGGGTCAGGCGGGGGAGACCCAGTACTTC

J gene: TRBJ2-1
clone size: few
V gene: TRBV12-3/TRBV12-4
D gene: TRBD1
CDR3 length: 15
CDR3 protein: CASRSGTGGYNEQFF
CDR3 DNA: TGTGCCAGCAGAAGCGGGACAGGGGGTTACAATGAGCAGTTCTTC

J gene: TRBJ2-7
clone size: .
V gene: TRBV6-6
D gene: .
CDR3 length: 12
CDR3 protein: CASSPWPPREYF
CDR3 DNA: TGTGCCAGCAGTCCCTGGCCTCCCCGGGAGTACTTC

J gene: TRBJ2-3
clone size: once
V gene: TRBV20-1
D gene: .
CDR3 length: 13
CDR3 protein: CSARFGNPDTQYF
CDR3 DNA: TGCAGTGCTAGATTCGGCAACCCAGATACGCAGTATTTT

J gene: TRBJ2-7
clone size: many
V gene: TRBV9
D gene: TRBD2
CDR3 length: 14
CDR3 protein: CASSVDWGGYEQYF
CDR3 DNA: TGTGCCAGCAGCGTAGATTGGGGGGGCTACGAGCAGTACTTC

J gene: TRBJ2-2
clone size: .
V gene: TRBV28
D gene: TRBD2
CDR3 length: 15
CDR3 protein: CAWGTSGRETGELFF
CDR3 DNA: TGTGCCTGGGGGACTAGCGGGAGAGAAACCGGGGAGCTGTTTTTT

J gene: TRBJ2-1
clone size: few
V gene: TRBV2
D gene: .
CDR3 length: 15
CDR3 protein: CASSVEWGSYNEQFF
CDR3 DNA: TGTGCCAGCAGTGTCGAGTGGGGCTCCTACAATGAGCAGTTCTTC

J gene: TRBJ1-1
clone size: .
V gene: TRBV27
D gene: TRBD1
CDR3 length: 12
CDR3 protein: CASSIRQGEAFF
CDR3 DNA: TGTGCCAGCAGTATACGACAGGGTGAAGCTTTCTTT